This TCR beta chain originates from a study of molecular identifiers for immune sequencing clone quantification. Study-level background: Sequencing covered four of five parts into which replicate RNA from about 20,000 or 100,000 naive CD8 cells was split.

Bulk TCR libraries used previously described methods and listed TCR primers. MiXCR was run by TCRdb on the PCR reads, yielding one entry per CDR3 protein. The table lists approximately 97,000 distinct CDR3 sequences, around 37% of them singletons, with over 8% in the top ten. The CDR3 covers 17 residues. V lost 3 bases, J lost 0 bases, and 5 bases stayed unmatched. Germline V CDR1 and CDR2: MNHEY, SMNVEV (reference sequence). This clonotype was detected a few times. Sorted inputs of roughly 17,000 to 1,100,000 cells, with 10%, 30% or 50% RNA, yielded naive CD8 libraries. The sequence derives from a human donor in good health. Some libraries in this study had Jurkat cell RNA spiked in. The J gene is TRBJ2-1, the V gene TRBV27; 10 bases fit TRBD2. Sequenced input: naive CD8+ T cells from blood, with Jurkat cell RNA spiked in. Subset of the sample: FACS-sorted CD8+CD4-CCR7+CD45RA+ naive T cells. The CDR3 protein is CASSFLAGELSYNEQFF. Written as DNA, the CDR3 is TGTGCCAGCAGTTTTCTAGCGGGAGAGCTCTCCTACAATGAGCAGTTCTTC.